The clone carrying this T cell receptor (beta chain) was detected only a few times. Each CDR3 protein is one row after TCRdb ran MiXCR on the RT-PCR reads. The sample has roughly 940,000 distinct CDR3 sequences; around 17% are singletons. The source of the sample is a study of patients and donors after allogeneic stem cell transplantation. V trimming: 6 bases; J trimming: 2 bases; junction bases outside the gene matches: 4. This CDR3 spans 15 amino acids. Germline CDR1 is SEHNR and CDR2 is FQNEAQ (reference sequence). The chain carries TRBV7-9 and TRBJ2-3; 11 bases agree with TRBD2. The sequenced material came from blood, either unsorted or a sorted T cell fraction (not recorded which). This clonotype originated in a human donor who was either an allogeneic HSCT recipient or a stem cell or donor lymphocyte infusion donor (not recorded which). It is not recorded whose cells these are; they may come from a transplant donor. Here the CDR3 DNA reads TGTGCCAGCAGGGCACTAGCGGGGGTCACAGATACGCAGTATTTT. Encoded protein: CASRALAGVTDTQYF.